This entry lists 11 T cell receptor beta chains sequenced from one sample in a study of blood T cells in healthy people across ages. Then a second PCR, running about 6 to 12 cycles, was carried out with a sample-barcoded 5' primer and a J-beta primer mix. Via MiXCR, TCRdb re-called the 5' RACE reads, giving one row per CDR3 protein. The data contain some 670,000 distinct CDR3 sequences, around 52% of them seen just once; the ten biggest clones take up approximately 13%. Source material: blood. These receptors all come from a woman at least 80 years old in good health.

Only one count was recorded for this clonotype. Since a much larger clone is just one base distant, this may be a read error. The V gene is TRBV18, the J gene TRBJ2-7, with D possibly being TRBD1 (5 bases). CDR1 and CDR2 (germline): KGHSH, LQKENI. The CDR3 length is 14 residues. The ends were cut back, 10 bases at V and 2 bases at J, with 18 bases in the middle. In nucleotides, the CDR3 is TGTGCCACCTTACCGACAGCTAGGCCCTACGAGCAGTACTTC. The encoded protein is CATLPTARPYEQYF.

Ten or more counts support this clonotype. With a much larger clone just one base away, this may be a read error. The V call is TRBV24-1, the J call TRBJ2-1, with D maybe TRBD1 (6 bases). The last part of the DNA fits TRBJ2-7 better; the J call may be wrong. Germline values: CDR1 KGHDR, CDR2 SFDVKD. The CDR3 is made up of 15 amino acids. The CDR3 DNA follows: TGTGCCACCAGTGGGGGGCCTACATCCTACAGTGAGCAGTACTTC. Amino acids: CATSGGPTSYSEQYF.

The chain couples TRBV15 to TRBJ2-1, with 8 bases that match TRBD2. Germline trimming cut 1 base from V and 3 bases from J; bases unmatched to any gene: 2. From germline, CDR1 is LNHNV and CDR2 YYDKDF (reference sequence). The CDR3 runs to 15 residues. CDR3 loop: CATSRGGGNYNEQFF. The CDR3 DNA is TGTGCCACCAGCAGAGGCGGGGGGAACTACAATGAGCAGTTCTTC.

This clonotype was picked up many times. V and J are TRBV28 and TRBJ2-3, with D perhaps matching TRBD2 (5 bases). Germline-derived CDR1 and CDR2 are MDHEN and SYDVKM. V was clipped by 5 bases and J by 2 bases, with 17 bases between them. The CDR3 consists of 16 residues. The CDR3 DNA follows: TGTGCCAGCAGTCCTACAGTCCAGCGGCTCACAGATACGCAGTATTTT. This codes for CASSPTVQRLTDTQYF. Full variable domain (remainder filled in from reference TRBV28 and TRBJ2-3): DVKVTQSSRYLVKRTGEKVFLECVQDMDHENMFWYRQDPGLGLRLIYFSYDVKMKEKGDIPEGYSVSREKKERFSLILESASTNQTSMYLCASSPTVQRLTDTQYFGPGTRLTVL.

The chain uses TRBV5-1 and TRBJ2-3; 7 positions match TRBD1. J gave up 1 base and V 3 bases, and 11 bases lay outside the gene matches. The length of the CDR3 is 17 residues. Germline V gene sequence: CDR1 SGHRS, CDR2 YFSETQ. The CDR3 loop reads CASSYFLPGQRTDTQYF. CDR3 nucleotide sequence: TGCGCCAGCAGCTATTTTCTCCCGGGACAGCGCACAGATACGCAGTATTTT.

The table lists this clonotype with a count of one. The rearrangement links TRBV4-2 to TRBJ2-1, with 9 bases fitting TRBD2. CDR1 and CDR2 (germline): LGHNA, YNFKEQ. J was trimmed by 7 bases and V by 0 bases; bases with no gene match: 7. The CDR3 runs 16 residues. CDR3 loop: CASSQDSASGVNEQFF. CDR3 coding DNA: TGTGCCAGCAGCCAAGATTCGGCTAGCGGGGTAAATGAGCAGTTCTTC.

The CDR3: CASTRGQNSGANVLTF. As DNA, the CDR3 is TGTGCCAGCACCCGAGGACAGAACTCTGGGGCCAACGTCCTGACTTTC. The chain employs TRBV25-1 and TRBJ2-6; D possibly corresponds to TRBD1 (6 bases). V lost 7 bases to trimming and J lost 0 bases, with 13 bases between them. The CDR3 totals 16 residues. Germline assignment: CDR1 MGHDK and CDR2 SYGVNS.

There are many counts of this clonotype. J is TRBJ2-4 and V is TRBV10-3; a possible D gene is TRBD2 (6 bases). CDR1 is ENHRY, CDR2 SYGVKD, per germline. The V and J ends lost 6 bases and 2 bases respectively, with 14 bases between them. This CDR3 contains 15 residues. This CDR3 reads CAISREDPSKNIQYF. Written as DNA, the CDR3 is TGTGCCATCAGCAGGGAGGATCCATCCAAAAACATTCAGTACTTC.

This clonotype showed up just once. V is TRBV20-1 and J is TRBJ2-1; 8 bases line up with TRBD2. The DNA end favors TRBJ2-7, so the J call may be wrong. This CDR3 has 15 amino acids. CDR1 and CDR2 from the germline V gene are DFQATT and SNEGSKA (reference sequence). The CDR3 spells CSARGLADSYNEQYF. The CDR3 DNA reads TGCAGTGCTCGCGGACTAGCAGACTCCTACAATGAGCAGTACTTC.

This rearrangement joins TRBV11-2 to TRBJ2-7; possible D gene TRBD2, 6 bases. The CDR3 runs 14 residues. Germline CDR1 reads SGHAT; CDR2 reads FQNNGV. The CDR3 DNA reads TGTGCTACCCACTCGGGGGACGGAACCTACGAGCAGTACTTC. This gives the protein CATHSGDGTYEQYF.

About this clonotype: This sequence may be a read error, since a much larger clone differs from it by one base. This chain uses TRBV5-6 with TRBJ2-6, with a possible D match to TRBD1 (8 bases). Trimming removed 2 bases from V and 8 bases from J, with 23 bases in between. The germline gives CDR1 SGHDT, CDR2 YYEEEE. This CDR3 contains 18 residues. Written as DNA, the CDR3 is TGTGCCAGCAGCTTCTTCTCGGGACAGGTCAGCGGGACCAACGTCCTGACTTTC. Translating gives CASSFFSGQVSGTNVLTF. Filled out from reference TRBV5-6 and TRBJ2-6, the complete variable domain reads DAGVTQSPTHLIKTRGQQVTLRCSPKSGHDTVSWYQQALGQGPQFIFQYYEEEERQRGNFPDRFSGHQFPNYSSELNVNALLLGDSALYLCASSFFSGQVSGTNVLTFGAGSRLTVL.